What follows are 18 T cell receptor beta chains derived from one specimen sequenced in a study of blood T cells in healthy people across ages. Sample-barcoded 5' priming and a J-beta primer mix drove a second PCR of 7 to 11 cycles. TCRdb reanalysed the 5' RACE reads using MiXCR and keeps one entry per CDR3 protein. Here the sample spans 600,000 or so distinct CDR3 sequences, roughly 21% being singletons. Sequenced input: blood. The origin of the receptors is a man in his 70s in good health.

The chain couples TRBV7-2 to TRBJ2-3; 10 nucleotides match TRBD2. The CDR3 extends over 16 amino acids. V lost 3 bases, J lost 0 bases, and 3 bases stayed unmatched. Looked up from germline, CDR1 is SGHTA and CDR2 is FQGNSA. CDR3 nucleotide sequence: TGTGCCAGCAGCTTTACTAGCGGGACAAGCACAGATACGCAGTATTTT. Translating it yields CASSFTSGTSTDTQYF.

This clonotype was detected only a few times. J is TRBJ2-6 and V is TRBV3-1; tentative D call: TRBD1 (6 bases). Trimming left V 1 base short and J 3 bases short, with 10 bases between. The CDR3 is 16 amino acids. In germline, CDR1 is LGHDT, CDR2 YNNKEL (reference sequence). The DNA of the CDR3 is TGTGCCAGCAGCCAAGCAACAGGGTATGGGGCCAACGTCCTGACTTTC. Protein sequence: CASSQATGYGANVLTF.

The CDR3 DNA sequence: TGTGCCAGCAGTGAGCCAGGGGTCTATGAGCAGTTCTTC. Residues: CASSEPGVYEQFF. This chain joins TRBV6-1 and TRBJ2-1; D may be TRBD1 (6 bases). Germline V gives CDR1 MNHNS, CDR2 SASEGT. The CDR3 totals 13 residues. The germline V and J ends were trimmed by 3 bases and 8 bases, with 11 bases remaining between them.

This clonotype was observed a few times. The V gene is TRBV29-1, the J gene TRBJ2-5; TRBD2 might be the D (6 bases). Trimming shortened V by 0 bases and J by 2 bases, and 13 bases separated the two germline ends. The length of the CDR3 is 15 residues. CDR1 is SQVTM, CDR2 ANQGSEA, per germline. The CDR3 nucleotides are TGCAGCGTTGAAGATCGGGGGTCTAGACAAGAGACCCAGTACTTC. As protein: CSVEDRGSRQETQYF.

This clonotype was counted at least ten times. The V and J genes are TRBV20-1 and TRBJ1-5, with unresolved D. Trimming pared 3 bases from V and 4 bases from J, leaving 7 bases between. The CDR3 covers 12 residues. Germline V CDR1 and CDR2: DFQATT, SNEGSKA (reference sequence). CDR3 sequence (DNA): TGCAGTGCTAGGGGAGGGAATCAGCCCCAGCATTTT. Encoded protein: CSARGGNQPQHF.

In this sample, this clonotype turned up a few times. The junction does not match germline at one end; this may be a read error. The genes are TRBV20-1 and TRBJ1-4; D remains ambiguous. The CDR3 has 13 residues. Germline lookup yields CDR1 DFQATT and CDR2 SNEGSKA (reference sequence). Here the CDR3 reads CSARTGRSEKLVF. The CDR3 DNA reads TGCAGTGCTAGAACCGGGCGAAGTGAAAAACTGGTTTTT.

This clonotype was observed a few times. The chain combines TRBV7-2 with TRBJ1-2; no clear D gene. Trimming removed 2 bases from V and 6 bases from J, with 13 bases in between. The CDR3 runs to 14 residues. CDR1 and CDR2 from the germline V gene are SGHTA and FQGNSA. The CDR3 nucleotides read TGTGCCAGCAGCTTAAGCTGGCAGGCAAATGGCTACACCTTC. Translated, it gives CASSLSWQANGYTF.

The CDR3 loop is CASSVGLARSTDTQYF. The CDR3 region has the DNA TGTGCCAGCAGCGTCGGCTTAGCTCGGAGCACAGATACGCAGTATTTT. V and J are TRBV9 and TRBJ2-3; no firm D call. V shed 2 bases and J shed 0 bases, with 13 bases lying between them. Germline values: CDR1 SGDLS, CDR2 YYNGEE. This CDR3 spans 16 amino acids.

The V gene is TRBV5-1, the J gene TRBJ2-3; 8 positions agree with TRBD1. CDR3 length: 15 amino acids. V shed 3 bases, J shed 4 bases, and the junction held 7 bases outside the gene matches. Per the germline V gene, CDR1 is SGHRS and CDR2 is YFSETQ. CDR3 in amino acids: CASSYAGGGADTQYF. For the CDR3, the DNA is TGCGCCAGCAGCTACGCAGGGGGCGGCGCAGATACGCAGTATTTT.

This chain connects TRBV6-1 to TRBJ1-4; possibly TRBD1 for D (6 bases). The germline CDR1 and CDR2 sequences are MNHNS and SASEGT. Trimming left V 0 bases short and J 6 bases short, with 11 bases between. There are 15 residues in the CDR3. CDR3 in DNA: TGTGCCAGCAGTGAAGCAGGGGGTGTTTATGAAAAACTGTTTTTT. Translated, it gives CASSEAGGVYEKLFF.

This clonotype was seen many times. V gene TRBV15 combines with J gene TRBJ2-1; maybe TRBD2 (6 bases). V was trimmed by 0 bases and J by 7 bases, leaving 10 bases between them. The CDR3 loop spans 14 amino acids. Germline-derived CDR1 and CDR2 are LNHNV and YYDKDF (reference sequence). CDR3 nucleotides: TGTGCCACCAGCAGAGATGGCAGCGGGAATGAGCAGTTCTTC. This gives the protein CATSRDGSGNEQFF.

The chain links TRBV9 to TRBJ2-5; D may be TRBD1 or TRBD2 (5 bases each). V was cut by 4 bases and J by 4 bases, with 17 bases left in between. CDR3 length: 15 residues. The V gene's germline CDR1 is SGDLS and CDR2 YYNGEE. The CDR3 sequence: CASSTRPGPGETQYF. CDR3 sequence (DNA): TGTGCCAGCAGCACTCGACCGGGACCCGGAGAGACCCAGTACTTC.

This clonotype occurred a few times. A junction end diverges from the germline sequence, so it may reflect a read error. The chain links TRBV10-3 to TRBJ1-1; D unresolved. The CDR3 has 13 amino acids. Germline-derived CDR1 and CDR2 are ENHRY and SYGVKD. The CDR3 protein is CAISRTGNTEAFF. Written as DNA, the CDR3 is TGTGCCATCAGTCGGACGGGGAACACTGAAGCCTTCTTT.

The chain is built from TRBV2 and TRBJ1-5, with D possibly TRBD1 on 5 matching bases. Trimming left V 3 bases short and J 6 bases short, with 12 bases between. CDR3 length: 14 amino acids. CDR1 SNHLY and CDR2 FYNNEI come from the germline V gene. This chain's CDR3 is CASSERGEAQPQHF. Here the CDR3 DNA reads TGTGCCAGCAGTGAGAGGGGTGAGGCTCAGCCCCAGCATTTT.

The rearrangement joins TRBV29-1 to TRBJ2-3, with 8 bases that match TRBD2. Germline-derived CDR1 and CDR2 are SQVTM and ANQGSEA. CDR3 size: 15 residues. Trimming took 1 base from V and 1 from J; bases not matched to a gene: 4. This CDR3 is CSVEAAGAGTDTQYF. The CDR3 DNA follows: TGCAGCGTTGAAGCAGCGGGAGCCGGCACAGATACGCAGTATTTT.

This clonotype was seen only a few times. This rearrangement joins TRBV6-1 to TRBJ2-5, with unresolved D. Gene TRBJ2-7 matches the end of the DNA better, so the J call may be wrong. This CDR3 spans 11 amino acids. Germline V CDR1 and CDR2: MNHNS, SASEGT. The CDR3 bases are TGTGCCAGCAGTGGTGCTTCCGAGCAGTACTTC. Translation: CASSGASEQYF.

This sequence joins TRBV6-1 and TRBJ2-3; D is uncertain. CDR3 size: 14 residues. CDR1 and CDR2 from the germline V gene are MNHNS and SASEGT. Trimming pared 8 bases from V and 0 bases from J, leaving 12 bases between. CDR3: CASSGWTSTDTQYF. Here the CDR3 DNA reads TGTGCCAGCTCAGGCTGGACGAGCACAGATACGCAGTATTTT.

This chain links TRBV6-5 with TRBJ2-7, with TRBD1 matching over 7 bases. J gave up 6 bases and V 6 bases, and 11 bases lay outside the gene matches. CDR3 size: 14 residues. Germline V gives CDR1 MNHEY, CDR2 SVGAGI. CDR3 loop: CASRQGQSFAEQYF. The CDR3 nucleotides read TGTGCCAGCAGACAGGGACAGTCTTTCGCCGAGCAGTACTTC.